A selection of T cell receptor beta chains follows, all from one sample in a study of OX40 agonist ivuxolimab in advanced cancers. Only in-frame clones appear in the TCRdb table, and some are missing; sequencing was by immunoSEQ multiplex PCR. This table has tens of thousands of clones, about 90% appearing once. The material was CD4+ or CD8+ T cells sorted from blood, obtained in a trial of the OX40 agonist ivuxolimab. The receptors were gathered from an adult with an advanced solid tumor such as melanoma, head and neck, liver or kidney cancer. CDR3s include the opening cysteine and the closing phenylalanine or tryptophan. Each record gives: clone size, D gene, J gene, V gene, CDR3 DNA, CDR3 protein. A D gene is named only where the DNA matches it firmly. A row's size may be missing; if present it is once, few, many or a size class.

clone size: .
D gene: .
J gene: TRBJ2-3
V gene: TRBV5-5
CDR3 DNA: TGTGCCAGCAGCTTGGTGGGCGTAGGGGGTTCTGGGCCAGATACGCAGTATTTT
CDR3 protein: CASSLVGVGGSGPDTQYF

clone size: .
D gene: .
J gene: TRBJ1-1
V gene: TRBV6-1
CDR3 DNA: TGTGCCAGCGGCGGGAACACTGAAGCTTTCTTT
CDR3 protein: CASGGNTEAFF

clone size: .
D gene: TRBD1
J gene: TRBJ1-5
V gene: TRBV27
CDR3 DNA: TGTGCCAGCTCGAGGACAGGGTTAGGCAATCAGCCCCAGCATTTT
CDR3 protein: CASSRTGLGNQPQHF

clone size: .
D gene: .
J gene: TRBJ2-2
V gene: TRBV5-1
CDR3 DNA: TGCGCCAGCAGCCCTGGAGGCGCGAACACCGGGGAGCTGTTTTTT
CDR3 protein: CASSPGGANTGELFF

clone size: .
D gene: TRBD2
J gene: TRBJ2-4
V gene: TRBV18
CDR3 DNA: TGTGCCAGCTCACCTAGCGGGGACAAAAACATTCAGTACTTC
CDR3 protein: CASSPSGDKNIQYF

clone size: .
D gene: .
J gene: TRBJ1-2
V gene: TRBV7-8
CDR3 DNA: TGTGCCAGCAGCTTAGCAGAAAGCTATGGCTACACCTTC
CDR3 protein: CASSLAESYGYTF

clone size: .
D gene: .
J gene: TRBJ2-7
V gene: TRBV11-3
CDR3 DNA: TGTGCCAGCAGCTTAGATCTATTATCCGAGCAGTACTTC
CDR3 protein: CASSLDLLSEQYF

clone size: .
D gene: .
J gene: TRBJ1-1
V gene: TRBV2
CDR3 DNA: TGTGCCAGCAGAAGAACATGGGGGGCTTTCTTT
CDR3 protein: CASRRTWGAFF

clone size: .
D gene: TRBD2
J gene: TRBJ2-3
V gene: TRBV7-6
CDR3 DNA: TGTGCCAGCAGCCGAGGGCCTCCTAGCGGGAGAGATACGCAGTATTTT
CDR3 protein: CASSRGPPSGRDTQYF

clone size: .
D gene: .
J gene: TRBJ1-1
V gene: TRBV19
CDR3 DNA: TGTGCCAGTAGTGAGACGCATTTCGGGACTGAAGCTTTCTTT
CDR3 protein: CASSETHFGTEAFF

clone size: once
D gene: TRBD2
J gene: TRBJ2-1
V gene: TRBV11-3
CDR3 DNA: TGTGCCAGCAGCCCAACTAGCGGGGGTTACAATGAGCAGTTCTTC
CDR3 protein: CASSPTSGGYNEQFF

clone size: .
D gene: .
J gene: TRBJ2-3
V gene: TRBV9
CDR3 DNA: TGTGCCAGCAGCGTAGCCGGCACAGATACGCAGTATTTT
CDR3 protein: CASSVAGTDTQYF

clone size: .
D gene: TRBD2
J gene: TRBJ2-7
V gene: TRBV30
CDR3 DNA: TGTGCCTGGAGTGTACATGGGACTAGAGCCTACGAGCAGTACTTC
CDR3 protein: CAWSVHGTRAYEQYF

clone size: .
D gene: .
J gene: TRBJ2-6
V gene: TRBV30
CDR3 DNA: TGTGCCTGGAGGCGCCAGGGGGGCTCTGGGGCCAACGTCCTGACTTTC
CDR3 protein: CAWRRQGGSGANVLTF

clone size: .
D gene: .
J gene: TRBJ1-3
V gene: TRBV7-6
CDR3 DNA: TGTGCCAGCAGCAGAGGTGCAGGGCCCTACTCTGGAAACACCATATATTTT
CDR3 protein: CASSRGAGPYSGNTIYF

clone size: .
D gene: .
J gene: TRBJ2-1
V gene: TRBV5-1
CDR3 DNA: TGCGCCAGCAGCATAAACGGACTTACAACCTACAATGAGCAGTTCTTC
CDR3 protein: CASSINGLTTYNEQFF

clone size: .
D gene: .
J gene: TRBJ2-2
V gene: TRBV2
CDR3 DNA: TGTGCCAGCCAGCGGATAACCGGGGAGCTGTTTTTT
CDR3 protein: CASQRITGELFF

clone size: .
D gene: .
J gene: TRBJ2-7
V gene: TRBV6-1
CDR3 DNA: TGTGCCAGCAGTTATCGGGGAAAGGGGGAGCAGTACTTC
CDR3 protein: CASSYRGKGEQYF

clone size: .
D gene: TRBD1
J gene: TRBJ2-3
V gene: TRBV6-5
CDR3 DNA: TGTGCCAGCAGTTATTGGGCGGGACAGGTTACGCAGTATTTT
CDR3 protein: CASSYWAGQVTQYF

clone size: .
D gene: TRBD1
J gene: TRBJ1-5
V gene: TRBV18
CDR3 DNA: TGTGCCAGCTCACCGATGGACAGGGGGCTAGGTAGCAATCAGCCCCAGCATTTT
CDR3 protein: CASSPMDRGLGSNQPQHF

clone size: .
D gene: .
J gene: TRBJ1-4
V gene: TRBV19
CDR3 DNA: TGTGCCAGTAGTATCGACGGAAGAAGTTATGAAAAACTGTTTTTT
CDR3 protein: CASSIDGRSYEKLFF

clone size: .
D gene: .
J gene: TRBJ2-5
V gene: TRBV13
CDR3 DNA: TGTGCCAGCAGCTTAGTATGGGACCCTTATACTAAGGGGGAGACCCAGTACTTC
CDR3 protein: CASSLVWDPYTKGETQYF

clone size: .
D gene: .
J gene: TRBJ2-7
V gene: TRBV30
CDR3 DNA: TGTGCCTGGAGTGTATTGTCGGCTGTCGAGCAGTACTTC
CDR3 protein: CAWSVLSAVEQYF

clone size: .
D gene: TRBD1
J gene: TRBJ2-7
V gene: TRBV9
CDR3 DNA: TGTGCCAGCAGCGTAGCCTCAGACAGGGTTTCTACCGAGCAGTACTTC
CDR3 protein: CASSVASDRVSTEQYF

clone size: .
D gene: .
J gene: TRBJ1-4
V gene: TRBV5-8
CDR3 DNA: TGTGCCAGCAGCTCGGACTGGGTGGGTGAAAAACTGTTTTTT
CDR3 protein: CASSSDWVGEKLFF

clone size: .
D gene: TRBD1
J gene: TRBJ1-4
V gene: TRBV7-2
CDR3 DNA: TGTGCCAGCACCGAGGGGGCGGGGACAAGACAAAAACTGTTTTTT
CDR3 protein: CASTEGAGTRQKLFF

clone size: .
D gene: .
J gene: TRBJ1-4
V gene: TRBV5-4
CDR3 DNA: TGTGCCAGCAGCTTCACCGGGTCAACTAATGAAAAACTGTTTTTT
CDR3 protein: CASSFTGSTNEKLFF

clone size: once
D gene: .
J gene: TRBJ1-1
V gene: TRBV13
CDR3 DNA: TGTGCCAGCAGCTTAGCTCTATACCCGGCAGGGAACACTGAAGCTTTCTTT
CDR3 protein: CASSLALYPAGNTEAFF

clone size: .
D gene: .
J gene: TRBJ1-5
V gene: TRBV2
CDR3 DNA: TGTGCCAGCAAGGAATATAGCAATCAGCCCCAGCATTTT
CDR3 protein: CASKEYSNQPQHF

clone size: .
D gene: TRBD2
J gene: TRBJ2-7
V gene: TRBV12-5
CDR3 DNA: TGTGCTAGTGGTTTGGTAGTTACGGCTAGCGGCTACGAGCAGTACTTC
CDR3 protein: CASGLVVTASGYEQYF

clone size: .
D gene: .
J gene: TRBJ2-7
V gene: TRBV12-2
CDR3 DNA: TGTGCAAGTCGCTTACCAGGCTTGGGAGAGCAGTACTTC
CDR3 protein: CASRLPGLGEQYF

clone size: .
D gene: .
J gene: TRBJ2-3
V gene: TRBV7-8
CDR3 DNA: TGTGCCAGCAGCTTGGGGACACGCACAGATACGCAGTATTTT
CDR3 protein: CASSLGTRTDTQYF

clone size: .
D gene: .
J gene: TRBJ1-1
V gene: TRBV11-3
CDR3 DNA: TGTGCCAGCAGCTATACCTCCGGGGCCATGAACACTGAAGCTTTCTTT
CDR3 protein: CASSYTSGAMNTEAFF

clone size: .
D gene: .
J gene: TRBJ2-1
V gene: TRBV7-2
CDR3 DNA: TGTGCCAGCCGGCCATGGGGGGCCGGGGGTGATGAGCAGTTCTTC
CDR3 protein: CASRPWGAGGDEQFF

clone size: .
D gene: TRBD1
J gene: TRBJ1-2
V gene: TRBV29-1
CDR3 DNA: TGCAGCGTGAACACAGGGGGCGGCTATGGCTACACCTTC
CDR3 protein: CSVNTGGGYGYTF

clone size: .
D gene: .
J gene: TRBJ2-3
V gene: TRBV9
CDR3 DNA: TGTGCCAGCAGCGTCAGGACGGGACACCTGAGCACAGATACGCAGTATTTT
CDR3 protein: CASSVRTGHLSTDTQYF

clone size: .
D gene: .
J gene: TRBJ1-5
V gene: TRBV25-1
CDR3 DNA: TGTGCCAGCAGTGAGGCAGGGGAGGGGGATCAGCCCCAGCATTTT
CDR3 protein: CASSEAGEGDQPQHF

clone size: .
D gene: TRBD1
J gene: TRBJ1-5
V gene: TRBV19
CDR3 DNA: TGTGCCAGTACCCCCGGGACAGGTCAGCCCCAGCATTTT
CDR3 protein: CASTPGTGQPQHF

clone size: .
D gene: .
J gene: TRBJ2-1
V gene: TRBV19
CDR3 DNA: TGTGCCAGCCAGGGGGGTTCCCTAGCAGCCGACTCCTACAATGAGCAGTTCTTC
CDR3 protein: CASQGGSLAADSYNEQFF

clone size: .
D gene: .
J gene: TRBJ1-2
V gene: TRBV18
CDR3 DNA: TGTGCCAGCTCACCACAATATCTGGGGGTATCATTACTTGGCTACACCTTC
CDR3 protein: CASSPQYLGVSLLGYTF

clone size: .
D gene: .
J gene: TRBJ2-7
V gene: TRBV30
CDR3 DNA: TGTGCCTGGAGTCCCCGGACTGTCTACGAGCAGTACTTC
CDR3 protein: CAWSPRTVYEQYF

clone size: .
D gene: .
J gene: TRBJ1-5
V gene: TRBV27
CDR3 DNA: TGTGCCAGCAGTTCCCTTCCGGGGGGCGAATATTATAGCAATCAGCCCCAGCATTTT
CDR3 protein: CASSSLPGGEYYSNQPQHF

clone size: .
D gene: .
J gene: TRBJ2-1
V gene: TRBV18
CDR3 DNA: TGTGCCAGCTCACCACAGGGCTATGAGCAGTTCTTC
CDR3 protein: CASSPQGYEQFF

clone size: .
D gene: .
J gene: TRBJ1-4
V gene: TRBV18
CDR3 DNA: TGTGCCAGCTCACCCGGGGGGACTAATGAAAAACTGTTTTTT
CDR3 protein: CASSPGGTNEKLFF

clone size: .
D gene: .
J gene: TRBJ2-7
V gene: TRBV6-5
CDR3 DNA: TGTGCCAGCAGTTACGGTTACGGTTCCTACGAGCAGTACTTC
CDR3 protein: CASSYGYGSYEQYF

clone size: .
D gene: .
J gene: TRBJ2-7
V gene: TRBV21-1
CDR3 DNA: TGTGCCAGGCCGAGTCCTAGCGGGTATCTCTCCTACGAGCAGTACTTC
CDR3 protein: CARPSPSGYLSYEQYF

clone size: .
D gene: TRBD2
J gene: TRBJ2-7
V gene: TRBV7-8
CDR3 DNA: TGTGCCAGCAGCTGGACTAGCCTCGCCTACGAGCAGTACTTC
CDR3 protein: CASSWTSLAYEQYF

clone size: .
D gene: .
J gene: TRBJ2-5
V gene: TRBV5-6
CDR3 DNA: TGTGCCAGTGGAAGACAGGACCAAGAGACCCAGTACTTC
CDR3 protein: CASGRQDQETQYF

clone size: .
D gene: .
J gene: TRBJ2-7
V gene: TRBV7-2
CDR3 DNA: TGTGCCAGCAGCTTAGCTAGCCGGCCCGAGCAGTACTTC
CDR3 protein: CASSLASRPEQYF

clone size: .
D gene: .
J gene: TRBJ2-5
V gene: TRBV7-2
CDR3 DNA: TGTGCCAGCAGCCTCCAAGAGACCCAGTACTTC
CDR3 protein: CASSLQETQYF

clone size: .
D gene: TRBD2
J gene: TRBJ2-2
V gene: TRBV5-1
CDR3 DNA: TGCGCCAGCAGCCAGGATGGCGGGAGGGCCGGGGAGCTGTTTTTT
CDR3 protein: CASSQDGGRAGELFF

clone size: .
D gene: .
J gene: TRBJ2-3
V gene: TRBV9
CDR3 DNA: TGTGCCAGCAGCGTAACTCAGGGACCGCAGTATTTT
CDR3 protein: CASSVTQGPQYF

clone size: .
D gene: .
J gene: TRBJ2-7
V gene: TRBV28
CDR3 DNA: TGTGCCAGCAAGGGACCGACCTACGAGCAGTACTTC
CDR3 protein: CASKGPTYEQYF

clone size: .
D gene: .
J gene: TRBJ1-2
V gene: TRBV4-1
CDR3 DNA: TGCGCCAGCAGCCTACCCGCCCCTTCAGACAGGTCTAACTATGGCTACACCTTC
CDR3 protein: CASSLPAPSDRSNYGYTF

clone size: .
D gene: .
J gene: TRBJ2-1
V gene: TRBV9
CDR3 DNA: TGTGCCAGCAGCGTAGTAGGGGCTGCTCCCTACAATGAGCAGTTCTTC
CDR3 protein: CASSVVGAAPYNEQFF

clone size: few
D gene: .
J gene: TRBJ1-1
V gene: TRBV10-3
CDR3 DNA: TGTGCCATCAGGGCGGTCCTAGATAGGACTGAAGCTTTCTTT
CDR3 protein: CAIRAVLDRTEAFF

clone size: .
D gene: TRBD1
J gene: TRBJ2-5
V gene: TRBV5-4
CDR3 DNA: TGTGCCAGCAGCTTGGGAGGACAGGGGGCTTTCGAGACCCAGTACTTC
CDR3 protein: CASSLGGQGAFETQYF